These 6 T cell receptor beta chains originate from one sample sequenced in a study of regulatory T cells in long-lasting Graves disease. Stated time point: persistent/refractory GD, antithyroid drugs over 5 years with positive TRAb. Researchers made the TCR library from RNA that was extracted from PBMCs. Arm-PCR of CDR3 regions with iRepertoire HTBI primers generated TCR beta libraries. TCRdb analysed the multiplex PCR reads with MiXCR anew, one entry per CDR3 protein. The sample has a few hundred thousand distinct CDR3 sequences; 20% to 25% are singletons. Here the sequenced sample was peripheral blood mononuclear cells (PBMCs), taken when the disease was refractory, from a patient treated with antithyroid drugs. Source of these receptors: a female donor with Graves disease.

This clonotype was seen a few times. As DNA, the CDR3 is TGTGCCAGCAGCTTATTGGTTAGTTCGAGGTACGAGCAGTACTTC. It is translated as CASSLLVSSRYEQYF. The chain uses TRBV7-9 and TRBJ2-7; D is unresolved. CDR1 is SEHNR and CDR2 is FQNEAQ in the germline V gene (reference sequence). Between the trimmed V and J ends, which lost 2 bases and 4 bases, there was a span of 15 bases. The CDR3 runs 15 residues. The full variable domain, in which reference TRBV7-9 and TRBJ2-7 provide the parts outside the CDR3, is DTGVSQNPRHKITKRGQNVTFRCDPISEHNRLYWYRQTLGQGPEFLTYFQNEAQLEKSRLLSDRFSAERPKGSFSTLEIQRTEQGDSAMYLCASSLLVSSRYEQYFGPGTRLTVT.

This chain joins TRBV20-1 and TRBJ1-6; D is unclear. The CDR3 totals 15 residues. Germline V gives CDR1 DFQATT, CDR2 SNEGSKA (reference sequence). V lost 5 bases and J 14 bases, leaving 25 bases between the germline ends. This CDR3 is CSAGTTGRQEAALHF. The CDR3 nucleotides are TGCAGTGCTGGTACGACGGGCCGGCAGGAGGCGGCCCTCCACTTT.

There are a few counts of this clonotype. The chain links TRBV10-3 to TRBJ1-2, with 7 bases matching TRBD1. With 4 bases clipped from V and 2 bases from J, the junction kept 1 base outside the gene matches. The CDR3 is 13 amino acids. Germline loops: CDR1 ENHRY, CDR2 SYGVKD. DNA for the CDR3: TGTGCCATCAGTGGGGGACAGAACTATGGCTACACCTTC. Protein: CAISGGQNYGYTF.

The table lists this clonotype with a few counts. The genes are TRBV10-3 and TRBJ2-7; 7 nucleotides line up with TRBD1. The junction had 7 bases not matched to a gene; V was cut back by 7 bases and J by 1 base. CDR1 is ENHRY and CDR2 is SYGVKD in the germline V gene. The CDR3 loop spans 14 amino acids. The CDR3 region has the DNA TGTGCCATCACCCCGGGCAGGGGGTCCTACGAGCAGTACTTC. Its protein is CAITPGRGSYEQYF.

This clonotype was recorded only once. The chain couples TRBV7-2 to TRBJ2-7; 9 bases line up with TRBD2. Germline values: CDR1 SGHTA, CDR2 FQGNSA. V shed 6 bases and J 5 bases; nucleotides not matched to a gene: 8. The CDR3 length is 14 residues. This CDR3 is CASRDSGRSNEQYF. Here the CDR3 DNA reads TGTGCCAGCAGAGATAGCGGGAGATCCAACGAGCAGTACTTC.

The V and J genes are TRBV11-2 and TRBJ2-3; 8 nucleotides line up with TRBD2. J lost 4 bases, V lost 5 bases, and 5 bases had no gene match. The CDR3 sequence is 14 residues long. CDR1 SGHAT and CDR2 FQNNGV come from the germline V gene. Written as DNA, the CDR3 is TGTGCCAGCAGCCGATTGACTAGCGCAGATACGCAGTATTTT. As protein: CASSRLTSADTQYF.